These T cell receptor beta chains were read from a single sample in a study of blood T cell repertoires in COVID-19. Produced via immunoSEQ multiplex PCR; TCRdb's table is partial and in-frame only. The sample carries hundreds of thousands of clones, over 70% recorded once. The sample taken for sequencing was peripheral blood. The receptors come from a woman in her forties or fifties with COVID-19, enrolled during active disease. The CDR3 runs from the conserved cysteine through the conserved F or W. The D gene is left open where the match is weak. Expanded clones are given a class, and other clones once, few, many or no size at all.

abundance,d_gene,v_gene,j_gene,CDR3aa,CDR3nt
-,TRBD1,TRBV6-5,TRBJ1-1,CASSYSTGLTEAFF,TGTGCCAGCAGTTACTCGACAGGGCTCACTGAAGCTTTCTTT
-,-,TRBV18,TRBJ2-7,CASSPPSFPEYEQYF,TGTGCCAGCTCACCACCGAGTTTTCCGGAGTACGAGCAGTACTTC
-,TRBD1,TRBV19,TRBJ1-6,CASSQRRDRNSPLHF,TGTGCCAGTAGCCAACGCCGGGACAGAAATTCACCCCTCCACTTT
-,TRBD1,TRBV24-1,TRBJ2-1,CATSDSDRVSYNEQFF,TGTGCCACCAGTGATTCAGACAGGGTGAGTTACAATGAGCAGTTCTTC
-,-,TRBV3-1/TRBV3-2,TRBJ1-1,CASTFVGGEAFF,TGTGCCAGCACCTTCGTGGGGGGAGAAGCTTTCTTT
once,-,TRBV5-4,TRBJ1-1,CASSQTSGILNTEAFF,TGTGCCAGCAGCCAGACCTCAGGGATCCTGAACACTGAAGCTTTCTTT
-,-,TRBV3-1/TRBV3-2,TRBJ1-3,CASVSSGNTIYF,TGTGCCAGCGTGAGCTCTGGAAACACCATATATTTT
-,TRBD2,TRBV7-9,TRBJ2-7,CASSPGPGLAGEYEQYF,TGTGCCAGCAGCCCGGGTCCCGGACTAGCGGGAGAGTACGAGCAGTACTTC
few,TRBD1,TRBV18,TRBJ2-2,CASSPATGGFTGELFF,TGTGCCAGCTCACCAGCGACAGGGGGCTTCACCGGGGAGCTGTTTTTT
-,TRBD1,TRBV19,TRBJ1-5,CASSGTGDQPQHF,TGTGCCAGTAGTGGGACAGGGGATCAGCCCCAGCATTTT
-,-,TRBV11-3,TRBJ2-1,CASSKQGNEQFF,TGTGCCAGCAGCAAACAGGGCAATGAGCAGTTCTTC
-,TRBD1,TRBV4-3,TRBJ2-1,CASSQDSDRDSELIMGRDEQFF,TGCGCCAGCAGCCAAGATTCAGACCGGGACAGTGAACTTATTATGGGACGCGATGAGCAGTTCTTC
-,TRBD1,TRBV27,TRBJ2-5,CASSPQGAEETQYF,TGTGCCAGCAGTCCTCAGGGGGCTGAGGAGACCCAGTACTTC
-,TRBD2,TRBV5-4,TRBJ2-2,CASSLTSGFPTGELFF,TGTGCCAGCAGCTTGACTAGCGGATTCCCCACCGGGGAGCTGTTTTTT
-,TRBD2,TRBV7-6,TRBJ2-5,CASSTRLAGEAGTQYF,TGTGCCAGCAGCACCAGACTAGCGGGAGAGGCAGGTACCCAGTACTTC
-,-,TRBV5-1,TRBJ1-4,CASSMGSGEKLFF,TGCGCCAGCAGCATGGGGAGTGGTGAAAAACTGTTTTTT
-,-,TRBV7-2,TRBJ2-1,CASSSNYVAYNEQFF,TGTGCCAGCAGCTCGAACTATGTTGCCTACAATGAGCAGTTCTTC
-,TRBD2,TRBV14,TRBJ2-1,CASSQDPRTSGRGSYNEQFF,TGTGCCAGCAGCCAAGATCCTAGGACTAGCGGGAGGGGTTCCTACAATGAGCAGTTCTTC
-,-,TRBV5-6,TRBJ2-7,CASSPPSTYEQYF,TGTGCCAGCAGCCCGCCGAGTACCTACGAGCAGTACTTC
once,-,TRBV14,TRBJ1-2,CASSHIQTGITGYTF,TGTGCCAGCAGCCACATACAAACAGGGATAACTGGCTACACCTTC
-,TRBD1,TRBV30,TRBJ2-4,CAWSEGAFDIQYF,TGTGCCTGGAGTGAGGGGGCATTTGACATTCAGTACTTC
few,TRBD2,TRBV5-1,TRBJ2-1,CASSPTEGLANNEQFF,TGCGCCAGCAGCCCCACCGAGGGACTAGCAAACAATGAGCAGTTCTTC
-,-,TRBV7-6,TRBJ2-1,CASSYRVATSSYNEQFF,TGTGCCAGCAGCTATCGGGTAGCGACGAGCTCCTACAATGAGCAGTTCTTC
-,-,TRBV18,TRBJ1-1,CASSAFRGGAGLSTEAFF,TGTGCCAGCTCTGCTTTTAGGGGGGGCGCTGGATTAAGCACTGAAGCTTTCTTT
few,-,TRBV19,TRBJ2-5,CASSRTDLQETQYF,TGTGCCAGTAGCCGGACAGACCTCCAAGAGACCCAGTACTTC
-,-,TRBV7-9,TRBJ1-1,CASSFQGAGTEAFF,TGTGCCAGCAGCTTCCAAGGGGCTGGCACTGAAGCTTTCTTT
-,-,TRBV11-2,TRBJ2-7,CASSPQAGASYEQYF,TGTGCCAGCAGCCCCCAGGCAGGGGCCTCCTACGAGCAGTACTTC
-,TRBD2,TRBV9,TRBJ2-7,CASSVESSGSYEQYF,TGTGCCAGCAGCGTAGAATCTAGCGGGAGTTACGAGCAGTACTTC
-,-,TRBV12-3/TRBV12-4,TRBJ1-5,CASSLKGNQPQHF,TGTGCCAGCAGTTTAAAGGGGAATCAGCCCCAGCATTTT
-,TRBD2,TRBV7-2,TRBJ2-7,CASNPGGRTYEQYF,TGTGCCAGCAATCCTGGCGGGAGGACCTACGAGCAGTACTTC
-,-,TRBV5-6,TRBJ2-2,CASSLVPVNTGELFF,TGTGCCAGCAGCTTGGTGCCGGTGAACACCGGGGAGCTGTTTTTT
-,-,TRBV15,TRBJ2-7,CATSRALFGQYEQYF,TGTGCCACCAGCAGAGCCCTATTCGGACAGTACGAGCAGTACTTC
few,-,TRBV7-2,TRBJ2-7,CASSLDSGVYGREQYF,TGTGCCAGCAGCTTAGATTCAGGGGTATATGGAAGGGAGCAGTACTTC
-,-,TRBV19,TRBJ2-4,CASSIDQVGANIQYF,TGTGCCAGTAGTATAGATCAGGTAGGGGCAAACATTCAGTACTTC
few,-,TRBV5-1,TRBJ1-2,CASSLDRPGYTF,TGCGCCAGCAGCCTCGACAGGCCCGGCTACACCTTC
once,-,TRBV21-1,TRBJ1-2,CASSKGPSSIVGYTF,TGTGCCAGCAGCAAGGGGCCGTCAAGCATCGTGGGTTACACCTTC
-,TRBD1,TRBV7-8,TRBJ1-2,CASRQGAVSDGYTF,TGTGCCAGCAGACAGGGGGCGGTTTCGGATGGCTACACCTTC
-,TRBD1,TRBV2,TRBJ1-5,CASSESWDRGNQPQHF,TGTGCCAGCAGTGAATCGTGGGACAGGGGCAATCAGCCCCAGCATTTT
-,-,TRBV19,TRBJ1-1,CASSMGGFWGAFF,TGTGCCAGTAGTATGGGGGGTTTCTGGGGAGCTTTCTTT
-,TRBD1,TRBV3-1/TRBV3-2,TRBJ2-1,CASSQGRPGQGVSPYNEQFF,TGTGCCAGCAGCCAGGGACGACCGGGACAGGGTGTTTCGCCCTACAATGAGCAGTTCTTC
-,TRBD1,TRBV5-4,TRBJ1-6,CASSYGQGAGKYNSPLHF,TGTGCCAGCAGCTACGGACAGGGGGCGGGAAAGTATAATTCACCCCTCCACTTT
-,-,TRBV5-1,TRBJ2-7,CASSPRDSPSSYEQYF,TGCGCCAGCAGCCCCCGCGACAGTCCCAGCTCCTACGAGCAGTACTTC
once,TRBD2,TRBV2,TRBJ2-2,CASSVPGGNTGELFF,TGTGCCAGCAGTGTTCCGGGAGGGAACACCGGGGAGCTGTTTTTT
-,TRBD2,TRBV3-1/TRBV3-2,TRBJ2-5,CASSQRTSGSGETQYF,TGTGCCAGCAGCCAAAGGACTAGCGGGAGTGGGGAGACCCAGTACTTC
-,TRBD2,TRBV25-1,TRBJ2-2,CASSDGTSSAGELFF,TGTGCCAGCAGTGATGGGACTAGCTCGGCGGGGGAGCTGTTTTTT